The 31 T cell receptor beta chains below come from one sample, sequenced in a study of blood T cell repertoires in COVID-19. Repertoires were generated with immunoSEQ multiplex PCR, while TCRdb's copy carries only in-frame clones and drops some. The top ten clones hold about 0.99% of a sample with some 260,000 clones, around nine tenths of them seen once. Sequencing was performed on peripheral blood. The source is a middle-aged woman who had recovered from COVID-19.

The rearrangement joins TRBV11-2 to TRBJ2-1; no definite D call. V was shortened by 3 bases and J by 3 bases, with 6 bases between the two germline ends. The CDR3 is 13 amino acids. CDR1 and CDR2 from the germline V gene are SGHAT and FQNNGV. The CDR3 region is CASSFPSYNEQFF. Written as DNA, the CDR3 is TGTGCCAGCAGCTTTCCTAGCTACAATGAGCAGTTCTTC.

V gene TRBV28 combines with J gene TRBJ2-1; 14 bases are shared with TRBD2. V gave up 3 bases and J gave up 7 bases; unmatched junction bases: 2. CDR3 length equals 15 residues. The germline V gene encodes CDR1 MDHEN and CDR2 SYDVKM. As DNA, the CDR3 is TGTGCCAGCAGTTTTCGACTAGCGGGGGGGAATGAGCAGTTCTTC. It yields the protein CASSFRLAGGNEQFF.

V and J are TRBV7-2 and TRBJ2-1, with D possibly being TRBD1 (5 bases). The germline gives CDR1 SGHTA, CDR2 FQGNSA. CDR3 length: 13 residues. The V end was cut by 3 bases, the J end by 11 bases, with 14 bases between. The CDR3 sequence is CASSFRVADKQFF. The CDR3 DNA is TGTGCCAGCAGCTTCAGGGTCGCGGACAAGCAGTTCTTC. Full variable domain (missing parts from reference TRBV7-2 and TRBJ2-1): GAGVSQSPSNKVTEKGKDVELRCDPISGHTALYWYRQSLGQGLEFLIYFQGNSAPDKSGLPSDRFSAERTGGSVSTLTIQRTQQEDSAVYLCASSFRVADKQFFGPGTRLTVL.

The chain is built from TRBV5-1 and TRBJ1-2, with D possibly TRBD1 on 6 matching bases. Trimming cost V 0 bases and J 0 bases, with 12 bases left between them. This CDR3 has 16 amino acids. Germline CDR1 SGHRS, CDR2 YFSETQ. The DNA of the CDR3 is TGCGCCAGCAGCTTGGGACAGGAGACGGCTAACTATGGCTACACCTTC. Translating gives CASSLGQETANYGYTF.

CDR3 sequence (DNA): TGTGCCAGCAGTTTGGGCGGGGGGCGGTACGAGCAGTACTTC. This translates into CASSLGGGRYEQYF. This sequence joins TRBV27 and TRBJ2-7, with 8 bases matching TRBD2. The CDR3 totals 14 residues. V dropped 3 bases and J dropped 4; count of bases not matched to a gene: 5. CDR1 and CDR2 from the germline V gene are MNHEY and SMNVEV (reference sequence).

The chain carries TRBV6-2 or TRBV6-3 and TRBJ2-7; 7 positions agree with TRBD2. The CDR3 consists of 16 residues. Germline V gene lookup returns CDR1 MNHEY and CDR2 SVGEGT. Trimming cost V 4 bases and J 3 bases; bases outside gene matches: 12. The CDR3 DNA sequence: TGTGCCAGCAGTTTCGGGAAACGGGAGGACAACTACGAGCAGTACGTC. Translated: CASSFGKREDNYEQYV.

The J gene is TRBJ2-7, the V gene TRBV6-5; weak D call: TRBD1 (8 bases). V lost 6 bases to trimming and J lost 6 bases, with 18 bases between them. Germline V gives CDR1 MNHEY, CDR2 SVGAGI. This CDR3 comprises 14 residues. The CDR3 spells CASSPDRGGFEQYF. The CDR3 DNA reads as TGTGCCAGCAGCCCCGACAGGGGAGGGTTCGAGCAGTACTTC.

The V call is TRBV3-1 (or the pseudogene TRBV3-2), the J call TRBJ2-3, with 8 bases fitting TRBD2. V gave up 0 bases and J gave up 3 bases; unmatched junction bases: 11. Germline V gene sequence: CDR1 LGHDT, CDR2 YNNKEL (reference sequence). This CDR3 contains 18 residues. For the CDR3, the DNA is TGTGCCAGCAGCCAAGATCCCCCCGGGAGGGGTTGGACAGATACGCAGTATTTT. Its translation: CASSQDPPGRGWTDTQYF.

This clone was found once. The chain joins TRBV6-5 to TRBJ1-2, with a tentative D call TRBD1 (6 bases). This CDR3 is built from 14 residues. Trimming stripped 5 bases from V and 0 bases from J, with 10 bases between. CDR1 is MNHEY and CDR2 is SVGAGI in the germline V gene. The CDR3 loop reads CASSTGTANYGYTF. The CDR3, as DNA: TGTGCCAGCAGTACAGGGACCGCTAACTATGGCTACACCTTC.

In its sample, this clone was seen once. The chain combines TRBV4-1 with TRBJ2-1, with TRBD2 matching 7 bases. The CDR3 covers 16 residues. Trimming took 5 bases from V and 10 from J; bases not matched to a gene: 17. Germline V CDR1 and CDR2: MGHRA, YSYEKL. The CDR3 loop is CASSIQFRGIGGEQFF. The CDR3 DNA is TGCGCCAGCAGCATACAGTTCCGTGGGATCGGGGGGGAGCAGTTCTTC.

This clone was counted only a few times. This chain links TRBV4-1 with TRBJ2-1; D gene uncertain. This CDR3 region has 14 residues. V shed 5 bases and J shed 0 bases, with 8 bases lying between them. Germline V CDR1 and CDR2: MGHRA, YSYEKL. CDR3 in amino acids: CASSESLSYNEQFF. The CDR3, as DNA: TGCGCCAGCAGCGAGAGTCTCTCCTACAATGAGCAGTTCTTC.

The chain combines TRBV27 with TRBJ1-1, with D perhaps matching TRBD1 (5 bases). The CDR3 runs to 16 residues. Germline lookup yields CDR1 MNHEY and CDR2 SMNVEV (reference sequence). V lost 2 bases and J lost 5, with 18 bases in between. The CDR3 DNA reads TGTGCCAGCAGTTTAAGAGTTGGGGCCGGTTGGACTGAAGCTTTCTTT. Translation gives CASSLRVGAGWTEAFF.

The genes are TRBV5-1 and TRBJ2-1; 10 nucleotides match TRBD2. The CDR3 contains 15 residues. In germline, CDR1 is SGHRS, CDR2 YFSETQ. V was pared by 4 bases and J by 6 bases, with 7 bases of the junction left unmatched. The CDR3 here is CASSPQVAGGNEQFF. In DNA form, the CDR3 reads TGCGCCAGCAGCCCCCAGGTAGCGGGGGGCAATGAGCAGTTCTTC.

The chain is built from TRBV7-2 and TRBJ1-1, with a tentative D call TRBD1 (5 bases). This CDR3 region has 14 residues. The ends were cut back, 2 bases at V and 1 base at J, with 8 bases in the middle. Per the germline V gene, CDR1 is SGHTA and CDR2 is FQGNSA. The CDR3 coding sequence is TGTGCCAGCAGCTTAACAGGTCCGAACACTGAAGCTTTCTTT. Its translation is CASSLTGPNTEAFF.

CDR3 nucleotides: TGTGCCAGCAGCTTAGGAGGTGCCGGGAGGGGGTACAATGAGCAGTTCTTC. Protein product: CASSLGGAGRGYNEQFF. The chain recombines TRBV7-2 with TRBJ2-1; 8 nucleotides agree with TRBD2. The CDR3 spans 17 residues. Germline assignment: CDR1 SGHTA and CDR2 FQGNSA. J gave up 4 bases and V 1 base, and 9 bases lay outside the gene matches.

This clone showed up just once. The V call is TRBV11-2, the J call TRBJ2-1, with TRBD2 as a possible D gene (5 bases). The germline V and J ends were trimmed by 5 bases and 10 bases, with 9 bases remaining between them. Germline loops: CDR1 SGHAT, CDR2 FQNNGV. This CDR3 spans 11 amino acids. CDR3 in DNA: TGTGCCAGCAGCCCCAGCGGCGAGCAGTTCTTC. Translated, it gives CASSPSGEQFF.

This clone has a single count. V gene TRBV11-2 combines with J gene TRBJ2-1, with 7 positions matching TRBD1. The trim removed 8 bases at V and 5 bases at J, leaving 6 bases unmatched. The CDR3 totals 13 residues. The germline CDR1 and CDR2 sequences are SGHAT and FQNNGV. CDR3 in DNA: TGTGCCAGCGTCCGGGACAGACACAATGAGCAGTTCTTC. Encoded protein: CASVRDRHNEQFF.

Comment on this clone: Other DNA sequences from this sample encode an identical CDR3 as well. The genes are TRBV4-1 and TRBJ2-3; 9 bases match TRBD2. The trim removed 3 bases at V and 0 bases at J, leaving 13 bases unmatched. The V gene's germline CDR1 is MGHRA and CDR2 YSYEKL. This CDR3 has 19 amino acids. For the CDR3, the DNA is TGCGCCAGCAGCCAGGGTAGCGGGAGCCCTTCATATAGCACAGATACGCAGTATTTT. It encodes CASSQGSGSPSYSTDTQYF.

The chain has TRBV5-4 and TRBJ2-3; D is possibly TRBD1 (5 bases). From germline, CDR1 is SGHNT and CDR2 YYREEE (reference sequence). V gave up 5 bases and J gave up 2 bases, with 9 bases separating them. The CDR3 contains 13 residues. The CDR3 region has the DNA TGTGCCAGCAGGGGGCGCGTCACAGATACGCAGTATTTT. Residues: CASRGRVTDTQYF. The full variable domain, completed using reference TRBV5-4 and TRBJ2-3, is ETGVTQSPTHLIKTRGQQVTLRCSSQSGHNTVSWYQQALGQGPQFIFQYYREEENGRGNFPPRFSGLQFPNYSSELNVNALELDDSALYLCASRGRVTDTQYFGPGTRLTVL.

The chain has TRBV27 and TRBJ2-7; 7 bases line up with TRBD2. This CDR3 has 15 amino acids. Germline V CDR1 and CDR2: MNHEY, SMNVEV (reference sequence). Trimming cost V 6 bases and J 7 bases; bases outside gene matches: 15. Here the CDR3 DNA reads TGTGCCAGCAGCATAGGGGAGGGGAGGGCTTGGGAGCAGTACTTC. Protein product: CASSIGEGRAWEQYF.

The CDR3 DNA is TGCAGCGTCCCCAGGTCAGATACGCAGTATTTT. This translates into CSVPRSDTQYF. The J gene is TRBJ2-3, the V gene TRBV29-1; D not certain. The germline V and J ends were trimmed by 6 bases and 4 bases, with 8 bases remaining between them. Germline-derived CDR1 and CDR2 are SQVTM and ANQGSEA. The CDR3 has 11 amino acids.

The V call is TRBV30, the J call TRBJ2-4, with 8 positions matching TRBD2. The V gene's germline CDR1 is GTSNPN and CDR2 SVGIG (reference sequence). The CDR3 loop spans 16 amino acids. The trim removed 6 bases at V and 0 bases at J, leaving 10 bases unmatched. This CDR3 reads CACPTSGGRAKNIQYF. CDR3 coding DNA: TGTGCCTGCCCAACTAGCGGTGGTCGAGCCAAAAACATTCAGTACTTC.

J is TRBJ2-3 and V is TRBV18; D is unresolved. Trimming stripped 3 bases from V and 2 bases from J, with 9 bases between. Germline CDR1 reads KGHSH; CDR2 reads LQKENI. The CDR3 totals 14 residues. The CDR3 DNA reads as TGTGCCAGCTCACCGAATAGTTTCACAGATACGCAGTATTTT. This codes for CASSPNSFTDTQYF. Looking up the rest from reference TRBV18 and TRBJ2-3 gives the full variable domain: NAGVMQNPRHLVRRRGQEARLRCSPMKGHSHVYWYRQLPEEGLKFMVYLQKENIIDESGMPKERFSAEFPKEGPSILRIQQVVRGDSAAYFCASSPNSFTDTQYFGPGTRLTVL.

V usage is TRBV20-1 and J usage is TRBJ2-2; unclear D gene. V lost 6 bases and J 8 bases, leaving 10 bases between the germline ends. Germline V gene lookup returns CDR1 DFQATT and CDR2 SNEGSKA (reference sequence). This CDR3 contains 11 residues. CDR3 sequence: CSAATGGELFF. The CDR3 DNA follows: TGCAGTGCCGCTACCGGGGGGGAGCTGTTTTTT.

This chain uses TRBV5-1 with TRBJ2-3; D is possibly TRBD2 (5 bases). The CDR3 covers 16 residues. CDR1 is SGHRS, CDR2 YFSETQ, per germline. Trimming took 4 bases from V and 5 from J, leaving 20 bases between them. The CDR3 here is CASSPSGGRRRDTQYF. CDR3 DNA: TGCGCCAGCAGCCCCTCCGGAGGCCGCCGCAGAGATACGCAGTATTTT. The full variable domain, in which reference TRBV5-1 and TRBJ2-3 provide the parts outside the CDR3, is KAGVTQTPRYLIKTRGQQVTLSCSPISGHRSVSWYQQTPGQGLQFLFEYFSETQRNKGNFPGRFSGRQFSNSRSEMNVSTLELGDSALYLCASSPSGGRRRDTQYFGPGTRLTVL.

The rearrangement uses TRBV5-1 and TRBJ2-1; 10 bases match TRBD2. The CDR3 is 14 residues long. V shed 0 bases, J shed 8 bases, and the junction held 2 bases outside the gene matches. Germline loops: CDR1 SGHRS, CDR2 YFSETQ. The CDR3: CASSLALAGDEQFF. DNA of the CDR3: TGCGCCAGCAGCTTGGCCCTAGCGGGAGATGAGCAGTTCTTC.

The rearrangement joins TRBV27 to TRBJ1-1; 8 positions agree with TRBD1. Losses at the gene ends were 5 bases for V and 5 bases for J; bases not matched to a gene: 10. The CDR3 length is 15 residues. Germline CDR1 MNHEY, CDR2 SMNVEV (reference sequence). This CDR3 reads CASSPGQGLRTEAFF. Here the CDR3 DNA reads TGTGCCAGCAGTCCCGGACAGGGATTGAGAACTGAAGCTTTCTTT.

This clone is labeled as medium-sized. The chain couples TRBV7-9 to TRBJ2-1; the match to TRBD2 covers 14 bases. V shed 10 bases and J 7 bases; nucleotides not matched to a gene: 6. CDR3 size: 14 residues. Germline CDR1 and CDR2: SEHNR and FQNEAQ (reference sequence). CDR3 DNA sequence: TGTGCCACCCAGACTAGCGGGAGGGGGAATGAGCAGTTCTTC. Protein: CATQTSGRGNEQFF.

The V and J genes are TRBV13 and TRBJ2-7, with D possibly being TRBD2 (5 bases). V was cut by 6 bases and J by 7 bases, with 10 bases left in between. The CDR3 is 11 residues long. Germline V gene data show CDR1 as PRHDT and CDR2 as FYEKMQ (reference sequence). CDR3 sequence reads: CASRGAWEQYF. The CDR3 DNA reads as TGTGCCAGCAGGGGAGCATGGGAGCAGTACTTC.

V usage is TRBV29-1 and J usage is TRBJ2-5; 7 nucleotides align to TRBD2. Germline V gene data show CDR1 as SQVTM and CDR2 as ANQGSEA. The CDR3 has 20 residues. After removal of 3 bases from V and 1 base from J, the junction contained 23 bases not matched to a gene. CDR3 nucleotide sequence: TGCAGCGTTGATGGGGCCAACCCCCACCCTAGCGGTCCCGGCCAAGAGACCCAGTACTTC. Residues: CSVDGANPHPSGPGQETQYF.

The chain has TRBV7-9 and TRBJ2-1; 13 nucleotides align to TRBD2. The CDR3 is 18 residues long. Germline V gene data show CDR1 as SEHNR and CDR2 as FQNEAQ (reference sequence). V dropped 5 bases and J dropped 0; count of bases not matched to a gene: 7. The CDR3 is CASSPTSGRAPSYNEQFF. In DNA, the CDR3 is TGTGCCAGCAGCCCTACTAGCGGGAGGGCCCCCTCCTACAATGAGCAGTTCTTC. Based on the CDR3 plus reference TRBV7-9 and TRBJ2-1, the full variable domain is DTGVSQNPRHKITKRGQNVTFRCDPISEHNRLYWYRQTLGQGPEFLTYFQNEAQLEKSRLLSDRFSAERPKGSFSTLEIQRTEQGDSAMYLCASSPTSGRAPSYNEQFFGPGTRLTVL.